These 7 T cell receptor beta chains came from one sample sequenced in a study of cytomegalovirus exposure and HLA in healthy donors. Measured with immunoSEQ multiplex PCR; TCRdb has only the in-frame clones, and not every one. The table shows over 250,000 clones, with around 90% occurring only once. The sample consisted of PBMCs. The receptors were gathered from a woman in her 30s in good health and CMV-seropositive.

This chain uses TRBV30 with TRBJ2-4; a possible D gene is TRBD2 (6 bases). The length of the CDR3 is 14 residues. V was shortened by 3 bases and J by 8 bases, with 17 bases between the two germline ends. Germline CDR1 is GTSNPN and CDR2 is SVGIG (reference sequence). The CDR3 DNA sequence: TGTGCCTGGAGGCAACCGGGGACGGGGGACATTCAGTACTTC. Translation gives CAWRQPGTGDIQYF.

A word on this clone: A junction end diverges from the germline sequence, so it may reflect a read error. The chain recombines TRBV18 with TRBJ1-1; D is unclear. Germline V gives CDR1 KGHSH, CDR2 LQKENI. The CDR3 has 13 residues. The CDR3 reads CASTPTKNTEAFF. CDR3 bases: TGTGCCAGCACACCGACCAAGAACACTGAAGCTTTCTTT.

The CDR3 bases are TGCAGCGTGCTATTACAGGGGCGGGATGAGCAGTTCTTC. It encodes CSVLLQGRDEQFF. The genes are TRBV29-1 and TRBJ2-1; 7 positions match TRBD1. The CDR3 is 13 amino acids. CDR1 is SQVTM and CDR2 is ANQGSEA in the germline V gene. V shed 6 bases and J 8 bases; nucleotides not matched to a gene: 10.

The chain couples TRBV5-5 to TRBJ2-7, with TRBD1 matching over 7 bases. CDR1 and CDR2 from the germline V gene are SGHKS and YYEKEE (reference sequence). V was clipped by 3 bases and J by 3 bases; unmatched bases: 3. The CDR3 contains 13 residues. The CDR3 is CASSSGTDYEQYF. As DNA, the CDR3 is TGTGCCAGCAGCTCCGGGACAGACTACGAGCAGTACTTC. Full variable domain (missing parts from reference TRBV5-5 and TRBJ2-7): DAGVTQSPTHLIKTRGQQVTLRCSPISGHKSVSWYQQVLGQGPQFIFQYYEKEERGRGNFPDRFSARQFPNYSSELNVNALLLGDSALYLCASSSGTDYEQYFGPGTRLTVT.

The chain carries TRBV5-1 and TRBJ1-1; D not certain. Germline values: CDR1 SGHRS, CDR2 YFSETQ. This CDR3 is built from 15 residues. V lost 2 bases and J 6 bases, leaving 17 bases between the germline ends. CDR3 in amino acids: CASSLTSGWGSEAFF. Here the CDR3 DNA reads TGCGCCAGCAGCTTAACGTCGGGTTGGGGATCTGAAGCTTTCTTT.

This chain uses TRBV28 with TRBJ1-2, with D perhaps TRBD1 (5 bases). The CDR3 is 13 amino acids. Looked up from germline, CDR1 is MDHEN and CDR2 is SYDVKM. V was pared by 6 bases and J by 6 bases, with 14 bases between. The CDR3 here is CASRMDIYHGYTF. The CDR3 DNA follows: TGTGCCAGCAGAATGGACATTTATCATGGCTACACCTTC.

This clone has only one observation. In the same sample, other DNA sequences code for this CDR3. The rearrangement links TRBV5-1 to TRBJ2-7, with unresolved D. Germline V gives CDR1 SGHRS, CDR2 YFSETQ. This CDR3 spans 12 amino acids. V was cut by 0 bases and J by 3 bases, with 4 bases left in between. The DNA for the CDR3 is TGCGCCAGCAGCTTGGTTGGCTACGAGCAGTACTTC. As protein: CASSLVGYEQYF. The full variable domain, its missing parts supplied by reference TRBV5-1 and TRBJ2-7, is KAGVTQTPRYLIKTRGQQVTLSCSPISGHRSVSWYQQTPGQGLQFLFEYFSETQRNKGNFPGRFSGRQFSNSRSEMNVSTLELGDSALYLCASSLVGYEQYFGPGTRLTVT.